This T cell receptor (beta chain) was identified during a study of CD8 T cells in Susac syndrome (dated 2019 in TCRdb). Regarding the research as a whole: Whether CD8+ T cell activation and differentiation in Susac syndrome was antigen driven was tested using repertoire sequencing. CD8+ T cell repertoire clonality was compared between some 13 healthy donors, around 14 Susac syndrome patients and approximately 15 multiple sclerosis patients. The paper's findings and limits, for the study overall: The number of individuals in the TCR sequencing and HLA analysis was acknowledged as relatively small.

RNA was extracted using the RNeasy kit, and about 0.45 to 1 ug of the RNA was reverse transcribed with random hexamers. The immunoSEQ multiplex PCR assay, which covers 54 Vbeta and 13 Jbeta segments, was used to amplify TCR beta CDR3 regions. PCR amplification bias was corrected by using a synthetic template baseline for primer optimization and computational correction. Per the source publication's procedure: Only productive sequences were kept, with reads annotated to V, D and J genes according to IMGT and analyzed in immunoSEQ Analyzer. Clonality was calculated as one minus the Shannon entropy normalized by log2 of the number of productive unique sequences. For each patient and control, public and private clones were evaluated among the 100 most prevalent clones. Clones were defined as Susac-specific when absent from the healthy and MS cohorts, from 1,000 to 1,100 published viral clones and from other ImmuneACCESS disease sequences. TCRdb took the public reads, trimmed them with fastp at Q25, ran MiXCR for clone calling and kept in-frame beta chains. Under each unique CDR3 protein, matching rows form one entry showing the most common genes and DNA. The V and J calls come from TCRdb's annotation, not from the publication. This sample has about 130,000 distinct CDR3 sequences in its table, and approximately 90% of those were observed once. Approximately 0.24% of the sample is held by the ten biggest clonotypes.

The germline V gene sets CDR1 to SGDLS and CDR2 to YYNGEE. Trimming removed 0 bases from V and 6 bases from J; the gene matches leave 9 bases unexplained. CDR3 length: 15 amino acids, cysteine to phenylalanine. Left in the record is the CDR3 DNA by itself, 45 bases read in frame from the first base. Peripheral blood CD8+ and CD4+ T cells from healthy donors, Susac syndrome patients and multiple sclerosis patients were profiled using high-throughput TCR beta sequencing. Treatment-naive patients with stable or active relapsing-remitting disease fulfilling revised McDonald criteria were used as multiple sclerosis controls. CD8+ TEMRA cells were enriched by FACS, while bulk CD8+ and CD4+ T cells were purified by magnetic negative isolation. Blood was collected in EDTA tubes and processed within 24 hours, with PBMCs isolated through density gradient centrifugation. PBMCs destined for TCR sequencing were cryopreserved in liquid nitrogen and later thawed in a 37 °C water bath. The sorted or isolated CD4+, CD8+ and CD8+ TEMRA cells reached a purity of at least 90%.

In regard to this clonotype: This receptor's antigen is unknown. Per-base qualities were not stored, and no clone one base away is much larger.

This clonotype was sampled from a human donor with multiple sclerosis. The sequenced sample consisted of CD8+ T cells from PBMCs. The chain joins TRBV9 to TRBJ2-7; TRBD2 fits 7 bases in the junction. The DNA sequence reads TGTGCCAGCAGCGTAGAGGAGACTAGCCTCAGCGAGCAGTACTTC. Protein translation: CASSVEETSLSEQYF. Reference TRBV9 and TRBJ2-7 proteins supply the regions before and after the CDR3; the full variable domain is: DSGVTQTPKHLITATGQRVTLRCSPRSGDLSVYWYQQSLDQGLQFLIQYYNGEERAKGNILERFSAQQFPDLHSELNLSSLELGDSALYFCASSVEETSLSEQYFGPGTRLTVT.